A selection of T cell receptor beta chains follows, all from one sample in a study of T cell changes during pregnancy in multiple sclerosis. This table comes from immunoSEQ multiplex PCR, and its TCRdb copy is limited to in-frame clones, with some not included. The sample gives 90,000 to 130,000 clones, roughly 92% of which show up once; over 1.5% is in the top ten. This sample comprised peripheral blood, obtained in the third trimester of pregnancy. Every receptor here comes from a female donor with multiple sclerosis, enrolled in a pregnancy study. Both conserved end residues are part of each CDR3. D genes are given only for firm matches. Expanded clones are given a class, and other clones once, few, many or no size at all.

j_call,clone_size,d_call,v_call,cdr3_nt,cdr3_aa
TRBJ2-1,-,-,TRBV18,TGTGCCAGCTCCCCTAATATGGGGAGGAAAGAGCAGTTCTTC,CASSPNMGRKEQFF
TRBJ1-1,-,TRBD1,TRBV5-6,TGTGCCAGCAGCTTGGATGGGACAGGGATGAACACTGAAGCTTTCTTT,CASSLDGTGMNTEAFF
TRBJ2-2,-,TRBD1,TRBV27,TGTGCCAGCAGTCAATTGACAGGGACGGGCACCGGGGAGCTGTTTTTT,CASSQLTGTGTGELFF
TRBJ2-1,few,-,TRBV25-1,TGTGCCAGCAGTCGAGACTACAATGAGCAGTTCTTC,CASSRDYNEQFF
TRBJ2-2,-,-,TRBV29-1,TGCAGCGCAGAATCAGCGGCCTCCGGGGAGCTGTTTTTT,CSAESAASGELFF
TRBJ2-7,-,TRBD1,TRBV9,TGTGCCAGCAGCTTATCGACAGGGTCCTACGAGCAGTACTTC,CASSLSTGSYEQYF
TRBJ2-1,-,TRBD2,TRBV7-3,TGTGCCAGCAGCTCCAGCGGGAGGGTTGGCAATGAGCAGTTCTTC,CASSSSGRVGNEQFF
TRBJ1-5,-,-,TRBV19,TGTGCCAGTAGTATACGTAGTGATCGGCCCCAGCATTTT,CASSIRSDRPQHF
TRBJ2-5,-,TRBD1,TRBV4-2,TGTGCCAGCAGCCAGCCTACAGGGGCTCCTGGACAAGAGACCCAGTACTTC,CASSQPTGAPGQETQYF
TRBJ2-5,-,TRBD1,TRBV29-1,TGCAGCGTTGAAGATCGAGGGACGGGTCAATGGGACAGGGAGGAGGAGACCCAGTACTTC,CSVEDRGTGQWDREEETQYF
TRBJ1-2,-,TRBD1,TRBV19,TGTGCCAGTAGGTTCAGGACAGGGCCTTATGGCTACACCTTC,CASRFRTGPYGYTF
TRBJ1-2,-,-,TRBV6-1,TGTGCCAGCAGTGAGACAGGCGCGCCTAACTATGGCTACACCTTC,CASSETGAPNYGYTF
TRBJ2-3,-,TRBD2,TRBV5-6,TGTGCCAGCAGCTCCACCCTAGCGGCCTATAGCACAGATACGCAGTATTTT,CASSSTLAAYSTDTQYF
TRBJ1-6,-,TRBD1,TRBV18,TGTGCCAGCTCACCACCGAACAGGGGGGCCTCCTATAATTCACCCCTCCACTTT,CASSPPNRGASYNSPLHF
TRBJ2-3,-,TRBD1,TRBV7-9,TGTGCCAGCAGCCCCGACAGGGGAGGTGGCACAGATACGCAGTATTTT,CASSPDRGGGTDTQYF
TRBJ2-5,-,-,TRBV2,TGTGCCAGCAGCTACCAAGAAGAGACCCAGTACTTC,CASSYQEETQYF
TRBJ1-2,-,TRBD1,TRBV2,TGTGCCAGCATCGGGACAGAATATGGCTACACCTTC,CASIGTEYGYTF
TRBJ2-3,-,-,TRBV5-1,TGCGCCAGCAGCTTGGGGCGGGACACAGATACGCAGTATTTT,CASSLGRDTDTQYF
TRBJ2-3,once,TRBD2,TRBV7-8,TGTGCCAGCAGCAAGACTAGCGGGGGGACAGATACGCAGTATTTT,CASSKTSGGTDTQYF
TRBJ1-2,-,TRBD1,TRBV5-8,TGTGCCAGCAGCTTGACGGGACAGGGGGCCCATGGCTACACCTTC,CASSLTGQGAHGYTF
TRBJ2-2,-,-,TRBV7-8,TGTGCCAGCAGCTTAGTAAGCTGGAACACCGGGGAGCTGTTTTTT,CASSLVSWNTGELFF
TRBJ2-3,-,-,TRBV27,TGTGCCAGCAGTTGGGGCGGCACAGATACGCAGTATTTT,CASSWGGTDTQYF
TRBJ2-1,-,TRBD2,TRBV4-2,TGTGCCAGCAAGAGTGGACTAGCGGACAATGAGCAGTTCTTC,CASKSGLADNEQFF
TRBJ2-7,-,TRBD1,TRBV10-3,TGTGCCATCAGTGGGACAGGTCCCTACGAGCAGTACTTC,CAISGTGPYEQYF
TRBJ2-7,-,TRBD1,TRBV5-1,TGCGCCAGCAAGGGACAGGGTGATTCCTACGAGCAGTACTTC,CASKGQGDSYEQYF
TRBJ1-5,once,TRBD1,TRBV27,TGTGCCAGCAGCTCGGGACAGGGGACCTATAGCAATCAGCCCCAGCATTTT,CASSSGQGTYSNQPQHF
TRBJ2-7,-,TRBD2,TRBV5-1,TGCGCCAGCAGCTATAGCGGGAGGACCTACGAGCAGTACTTC,CASSYSGRTYEQYF
TRBJ2-6,-,-,TRBV5-6,TGTGCCAGCAGCTTGGTTGGGGCTGCTCGCTCTGGGGCCAACGTCCTGACTTTC,CASSLVGAARSGANVLTF
TRBJ2-3,-,TRBD1,TRBV7-2,TGTGCCAGCAGCTTAGGGGGACAGGGGAACACGCAGTATTTT,CASSLGGQGNTQYF
TRBJ1-6,-,TRBD1,TRBV7-9,TGTGCCAGCAGCTTTGGTCCGACAGGGGAGGATTCACCCCTCCACTTT,CASSFGPTGEDSPLHF
TRBJ1-2,-,TRBD1,TRBV5-1,TGCGCCAGCAGCTTGGGGGACAGGGAGTCCAACTATGGCTACACCTTC,CASSLGDRESNYGYTF
TRBJ1-5,-,-,TRBV19,TGTGCCAGTAGTCTGGGGCAGGGTCCCAATCAGCCCCAGCATTTT,CASSLGQGPNQPQHF
TRBJ2-7,once,TRBD2,TRBV14,TGTGCCAGCCCTCCCCCTTTTAGCGGGGAAACCTACGAGCAGTACTTC,CASPPPFSGETYEQYF
TRBJ2-7,-,TRBD2,TRBV7-9,TGTGCCAGCAGCATCGGGGGGGGGCGCACCTTCGAGCAGTACTTC,CASSIGGGRTFEQYF
TRBJ2-2,-,-,TRBV15,TGTGCCACCAGCAACCCAGGAGGGCGGGGCGGGGAGCTGTTTTTT,CATSNPGGRGGELFF
TRBJ2-2,-,-,TRBV2,TGTGCCCGGGACTCTTCGAACACCGGGGAGCTGTTTTTT,CARDSSNTGELFF
TRBJ2-5,few,-,TRBV5-1,TGCGCCAGCAGATACAGACACGTAGTACAAGAGACCCAGTACTTC,CASRYRHVVQETQYF
TRBJ1-2,-,-,TRBV27,TGTGCCAGCAGTCCCCATCGTGGGGCCTATGGCTACACCTTC,CASSPHRGAYGYTF
TRBJ2-3,-,TRBD2,TRBV28,TGTGCCAGCAGTCCGGGGTATAGCGGGAGGGGGACAGATACGCAGTATTTT,CASSPGYSGRGTDTQYF
TRBJ2-1,-,TRBD1,TRBV15,TGTGCCACCAGCAGGCGACAGGGGAGTGAGCAGTTCTTC,CATSRRQGSEQFF
TRBJ2-7,-,-,TRBV10-1,TGCGCCAGCAGTCGGGGAGGCGAGCAGTACTTC,CASSRGGEQYF
TRBJ2-7,-,-,TRBV15,TGTGCCACCAGCAGAGGGTCCTACGAGCAGTACTTC,CATSRGSYEQYF
TRBJ2-7,-,-,TRBV2,TGTGCCAGCAGTGAAGTCGACAGGAACTCCTACGAGCAGTACTTC,CASSEVDRNSYEQYF
TRBJ2-7,-,TRBD1,TRBV25-1,TGTGCCAGCAGTGACTCATTCCGGGACAGGGGTAACGAGCAGTACTTC,CASSDSFRDRGNEQYF
TRBJ1-2,-,-,TRBV5-4,TGTGCCAGCAGCTTGGACAGTAACTATGGCTACACCTTC,CASSLDSNYGYTF
TRBJ2-1,-,TRBD1,TRBV10-2,TGCGCCAGCAGTAGGCGGGACAGGGGTGGGGAGCAGTTCTTC,CASSRRDRGGEQFF
TRBJ2-7,-,TRBD2,TRBV5-1,TGCGCCAGCAGCCCGGAACTAGCGGGCTCCTACGAGCAGTACTTC,CASSPELAGSYEQYF
TRBJ1-2,once,-,TRBV7-9,TGTGCCAGCAGCTTAGACGGGACACCCGTCGGCGGCTACACCTTC,CASSLDGTPVGGYTF
TRBJ1-1,-,-,TRBV10-1,TGCGCCAACCCCGCGAACAGGGTCCGGAACACTGAAGCTTTCTTT,CANPANRVRNTEAFF
TRBJ2-1,-,TRBD1,TRBV5-3,TGTGCCAGAAGCTTTCCGTCAGGGGGATGCTCCTACAATGAGCAGTTCTTC,CARSFPSGGCSYNEQFF
TRBJ1-1,-,-,TRBV30,TGTGCCTGGAATGGCGGGGGGGGAACTGAAGCTTTCTTT,CAWNGGGGTEAFF
TRBJ2-7,-,TRBD2,TRBV10-3,TGTGCCATCAGTGAGTCGGCTGGTACGGGAGGCCCCCGTCGGTACTTC,CAISESAGTGGPRRYF
TRBJ1-1,-,TRBD1,TRBV28,TGTGCCAGCAGTTCGGGACAGGGCTGGAACACTGAAGCTTTCTTT,CASSSGQGWNTEAFF
TRBJ1-4,-,TRBD1,TRBV9,TGTGCCAGCCAGGGACAGGGAGGAAAACTGTTTTTT,CASQGQGGKLFF